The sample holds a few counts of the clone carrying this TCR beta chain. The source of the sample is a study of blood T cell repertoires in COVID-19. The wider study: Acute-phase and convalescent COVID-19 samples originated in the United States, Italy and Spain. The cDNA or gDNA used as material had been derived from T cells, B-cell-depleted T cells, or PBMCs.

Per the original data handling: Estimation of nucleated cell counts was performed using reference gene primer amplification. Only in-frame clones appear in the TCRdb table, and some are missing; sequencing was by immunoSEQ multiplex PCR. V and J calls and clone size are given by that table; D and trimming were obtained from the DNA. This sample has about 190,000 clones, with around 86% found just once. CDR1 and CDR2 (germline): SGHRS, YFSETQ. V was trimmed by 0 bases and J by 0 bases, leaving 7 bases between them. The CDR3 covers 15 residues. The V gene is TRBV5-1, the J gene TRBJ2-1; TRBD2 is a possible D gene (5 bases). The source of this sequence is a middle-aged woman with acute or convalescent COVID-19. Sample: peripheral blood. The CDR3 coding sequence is TGCGCCAGCAGCTTGGGGACTTACTCCTACAATGAGCAGTTCTTC. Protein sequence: CASSLGTYSYNEQFF.